Listed here is a single TCR beta chain. Antigen: not known. A read error may account for a junction end that differs from germline. These data originate in a study of blood T cells in healthy people across ages. Caucasian individuals from Russia who were healthy and aged about 6 to 95 acted as donors. A J-beta primer mix and a sample-barcoded 5' primer were used in a second PCR of roughly 7 to 12 cycles. With 12 random nucleotides, a template-switch adaptor tagged each individual cDNA molecule. TCRdb ran MiXCR on the 5' RACE reads and lists one entry per CDR3 protein. Of about 1.4 million distinct CDR3 sequences listed, 55% to 75% are singletons. Broader study findings: Calculation of diversity from one million T cells yielded estimates considered to be underestimates. The long-lived group displayed more naive CD4+ cells, plus higher diversity, than the aged donors did.

This CDR3 region has 15 residues. The chain carries TRBV12-3 or TRBV12-4 and TRBJ1-5; D not resolved. The sample taken for sequencing was blood. This receptor was identified in a man between 18 and 29 years old in good health. CDR3 amino acids: CASSLNTDSNRPQHF. The CDR3 nucleotides are TGTGCCAGCAGCCTAAATACGGATAGCAATCGGCCCCAGCATTTT.